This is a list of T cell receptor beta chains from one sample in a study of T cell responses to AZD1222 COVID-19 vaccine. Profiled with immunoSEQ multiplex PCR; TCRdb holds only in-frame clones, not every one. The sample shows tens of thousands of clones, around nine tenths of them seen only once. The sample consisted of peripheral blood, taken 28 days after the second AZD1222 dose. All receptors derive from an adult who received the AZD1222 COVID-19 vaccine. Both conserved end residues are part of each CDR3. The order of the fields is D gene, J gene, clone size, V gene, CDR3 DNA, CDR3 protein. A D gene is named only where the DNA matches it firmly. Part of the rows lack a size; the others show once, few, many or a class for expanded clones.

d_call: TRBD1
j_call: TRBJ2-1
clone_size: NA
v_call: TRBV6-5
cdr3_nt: TGTGCCAGCAGTCCGACAGGGATTGAGCAGTTCTTC
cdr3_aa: CASSPTGIEQFF

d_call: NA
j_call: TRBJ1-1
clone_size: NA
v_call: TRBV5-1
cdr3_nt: TGCGCCAGCACCCAAGGAAGGCGAGGGAACACTGAAGCTTTCTTT
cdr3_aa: CASTQGRRGNTEAFF

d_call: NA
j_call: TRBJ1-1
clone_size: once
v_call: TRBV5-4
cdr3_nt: TGTGCCAGCAGAAGCCCAGGGCTAACTTTCACTGAAGCTTTCTTT
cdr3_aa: CASRSPGLTFTEAFF

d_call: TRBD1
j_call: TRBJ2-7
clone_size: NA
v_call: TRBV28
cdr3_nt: TGTGCCAGCAGTTTATGGGGACAGGGGGCCTACGAGCAGTACTTC
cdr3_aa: CASSLWGQGAYEQYF

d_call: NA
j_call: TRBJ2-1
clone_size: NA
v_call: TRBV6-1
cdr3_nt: TGTGCCAGCAGTGACCCACATGAGCAGTTCTTC
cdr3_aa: CASSDPHEQFF

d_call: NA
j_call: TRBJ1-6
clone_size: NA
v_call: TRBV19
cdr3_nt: TGTGCCAGTGCATACAGCTCCTATAATTCACCCCTCCACTTT
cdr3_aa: CASAYSSYNSPLHF

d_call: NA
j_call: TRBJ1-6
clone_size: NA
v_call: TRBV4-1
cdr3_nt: TGCGCCAGCAGCCAAGATGAGGGGGGACATAATTCACCCCTCCACTTT
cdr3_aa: CASSQDEGGHNSPLHF

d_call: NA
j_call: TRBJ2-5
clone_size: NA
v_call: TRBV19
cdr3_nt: TGTGCCAGTAGAGGGTCCCAAGAGACCCAGTACTTC
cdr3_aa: CASRGSQETQYF

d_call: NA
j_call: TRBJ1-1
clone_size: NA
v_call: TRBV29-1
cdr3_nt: TGCAGCGTTGAAAGTACTGAAGCTTTCTTT
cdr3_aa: CSVESTEAFF

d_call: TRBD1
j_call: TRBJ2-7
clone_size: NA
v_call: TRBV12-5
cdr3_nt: TGTGCTAGTGGTCTACACAGGGGCGAGCAGTACTTC
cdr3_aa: CASGLHRGEQYF

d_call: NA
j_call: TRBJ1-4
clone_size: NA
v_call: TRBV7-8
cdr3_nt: TGTGCCAGCAGCGCTCGACGCATCTCTGAAAAACTGTTTTTT
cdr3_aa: CASSARRISEKLFF

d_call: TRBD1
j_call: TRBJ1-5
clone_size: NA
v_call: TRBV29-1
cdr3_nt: TGCAGCGTTGAAGTCACAGGGGAGGGCAATCAGCCCCAGCATTTT
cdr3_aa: CSVEVTGEGNQPQHF

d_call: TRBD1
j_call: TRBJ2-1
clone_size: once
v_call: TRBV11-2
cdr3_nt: TGTGCCAGCAGCTTATACGAGGGGGCCACTTACAATGAGCAGTTCTTC
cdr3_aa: CASSLYEGATYNEQFF

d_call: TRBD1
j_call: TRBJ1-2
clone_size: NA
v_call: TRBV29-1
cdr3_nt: TGCAGCGTTGAAGACGCAAACAGGGGTTATTCCTATGGCTACACCTTC
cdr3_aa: CSVEDANRGYSYGYTF

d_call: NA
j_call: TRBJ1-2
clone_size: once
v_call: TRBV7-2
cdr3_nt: TGTGCCAGCAGCACTAGTTGGGGGGCCGGGCAGGGTGGCTACACCTTC
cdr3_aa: CASSTSWGAGQGGYTF

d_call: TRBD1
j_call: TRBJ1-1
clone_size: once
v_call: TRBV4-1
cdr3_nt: TGCGCCAGCAGAATACAGGGGGCGTACACTGAAGCTTTCTTT
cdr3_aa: CASRIQGAYTEAFF

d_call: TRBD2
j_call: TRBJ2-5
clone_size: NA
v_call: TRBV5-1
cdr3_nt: TGCGCCAGCAGCTTGCCCTCCCCGACTAGCGGGGGTGAGACCCAGTACTTC
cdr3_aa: CASSLPSPTSGGETQYF